This T cell receptor beta chain was observed in a study of blood T cell repertoires in COVID-19. About the study: The United States, Italy and Spain provided the acute and convalescent COVID-19 samples.

Study processing details: Nucleated cell number was recorded as an estimate derived from reference gene primer amplification. Some clones are missing from TCRdb's copy, which holds only in-frame ones; the method was immunoSEQ multiplex PCR. That table gives V, J and clone size, and the DNA gave D and trimming. This repertoire shows more than 450,000 clones, roughly 90% found once; its top ten account for about 0.75%. CDR3 length: 15 amino acids. Deletions cut 3 bases from V and 6 bases from J, with 17 bases between. The germline CDR1 and CDR2 sequences are SGHRS and YFSETQ. Participants had their cohort set by participant-reported clinical history.

The chain joins TRBV5-1 to TRBJ2-3; D not resolved. Specimen: PBMCs or T cells enriched from blood (not recorded which). The sequence came from a woman aged 18-30 years who had recovered from COVID-19. The CDR3 nucleotides are TGCGCCAGCAGCTCGGAAATCCTCGGGTCGGATACGCAGTATTTT. Encoded protein: CASSSEILGSDTQYF.